A single sample gave rise to the 13 T cell receptor beta chains below, sequenced in a study of regulatory T cells in long-lasting Graves disease. Libraries of TCR beta came from iRepertoire HTBI primers plus Arm-PCR of CDR3 regions. From the multiplex PCR reads, TCRdb called clonotypes with MiXCR, one entry per CDR3 protein. Here the sample spans 450,000 or so distinct CDR3 sequences, around a fifth being singletons. Sample time point: persistent/refractory GD, antithyroid drugs over 5 years with positive TRAb. Extracted PBMC RNA gave rise to the TCR library. The sequencing used peripheral blood mononuclear cells (PBMCs), collected when the disease was refractory, from a patient treated with antithyroid drugs. The source is a female donor with Graves disease.

The gene calls are TRBV2 and TRBJ2-2; D possibly corresponds to TRBD1 (6 bases). Per germline, CDR1 SNHLY and CDR2 FYNNEI. The CDR3 has 15 residues. The V and J ends lost 0 bases and 3 bases respectively, with 8 bases between them. CDR3 amino acids: CASSEANRDTGELFF. The CDR3 nucleotides are TGTGCCAGCAGTGAAGCGAACAGGGACACCGGGGAGCTGTTTTTT.

V usage is TRBV27 and J usage is TRBJ2-7; no firm D call. The length of the CDR3 is 14 residues. With 5 bases removed from V and 4 bases from J, the gap between germline ends came to 15 bases. CDR1 and CDR2 from the germline V gene are MNHEY and SMNVEV (reference sequence). The CDR3 loop reads CASSEVAGSYEQYF. CDR3 nucleotides: TGTGCCAGCAGTGAAGTCGCCGGGTCTTACGAGCAGTACTTC.

This clonotype was detected ten times or more. The chain uses TRBV3-1 and TRBJ1-2, with TRBD1 matching 7 bases. Germline V gene sequence: CDR1 LGHDT, CDR2 YNNKEL (reference sequence). The CDR3 consists of 14 residues. J lost 6 bases, V lost 3 bases, and 7 bases had no gene match. The CDR3 spells CASSHLTGKHGYTF. The CDR3, as DNA: TGTGCCAGCAGCCACCTGACAGGGAAACATGGCTACACCTTC.

This clonotype has at least ten counts. The CDR3 loop reads CASSLGTGENTEAFF. The CDR3 DNA follows: TGTGCCAGCAGCTTAGGGACGGGAGAGAACACTGAAGCTTTCTTT. The gene calls are TRBV11-3 and TRBJ1-1; D not resolved. Germline V CDR1 and CDR2: SGHNT, YENEEA. CDR3 size: 15 residues. Trimming took off 1 base at V and 1 base at J, with 10 bases between the two ends.

This clonotype showed up many times. V usage is TRBV6-1 and J usage is TRBJ2-2; no reliable D call. Germline-derived CDR1 and CDR2 are MNHNS and SASEGT. There are 13 residues in the CDR3. V was cut by 2 bases and J by 4 bases, with 5 bases left in between. DNA for the CDR3: TGTGCCAGCAGTGAACAAAGCACCGGGGAGCTGTTTTTT. It codes for CASSEQSTGELFF.

The chain recombines TRBV11-3 with TRBJ2-5; tentatively, D is TRBD1 (5 bases). There are 13 residues in the CDR3. Trimming stripped 4 bases from V and 5 bases from J, with 11 bases between. Germline CDR1 and CDR2: SGHNT and YENEEA. The CDR3: CASSSSGIETQYF. The CDR3 DNA follows: TGTGCCAGCAGCTCCTCAGGGATTGAGACCCAGTACTTC.

In its sample, this clonotype was seen many times. V is TRBV30 and J is TRBJ1-1; no definite D call. The CDR3 contains 13 residues. Germline assignment: CDR1 GTSNPN and CDR2 SVGIG (reference sequence). V was shortened by 5 bases and J by 0 bases, with 10 bases between the two germline ends. In DNA form, the CDR3 reads TGTGCCTGGGCCCGAGCCGTGAACACTGAAGCTTTCTTT. Translated, it gives CAWARAVNTEAFF.

The CDR3 loop is CASSISPGGSGQPQHF. CDR3 coding DNA: TGTGCCAGTAGTATAAGTCCAGGGGGGTCGGGTCAGCCCCAGCATTTT. V is TRBV19 and J is TRBJ1-5; 7 nucleotides agree with TRBD1. Per the germline V gene, CDR1 is LNHDA and CDR2 is SQIVND (reference sequence). Trimming took 2 bases from V and 6 from J; bases not matched to a gene: 10. The CDR3 spans 16 residues.

This clonotype was recorded at least ten times. The CDR3 sequence is CASRSTGEGYGYTF. The CDR3 coding sequence is TGTGCCAGCAGATCCACAGGGGAGGGCTATGGCTACACCTTC. This chain joins TRBV6-2 or TRBV6-3 and TRBJ1-2, with TRBD1 matching 7 bases. This CDR3 has 14 residues. J was trimmed by 4 bases and V by 6 bases; bases with no gene match: 8. Germline assignment: CDR1 MNHEY and CDR2 SVGEGT.

The chain joins TRBV20-1 to TRBJ2-4; 9 bases agree with TRBD1. Trimming cost V 0 bases and J 3 bases; bases outside gene matches: 3. This CDR3 comprises 15 residues. Germline assignment: CDR1 DFQATT and CDR2 SNEGSKA (reference sequence). CDR3 amino acids: CSAREGTGSKNIQYF. In DNA form, the CDR3 reads TGCAGTGCTAGAGAGGGGACAGGGAGCAAAAACATTCAGTACTTC.

This clonotype appeared many times. V gene TRBV12-3 or TRBV12-4 combines with J gene TRBJ1-1; no firm D call. CDR3 length: 14 amino acids. V lost 2 bases and J lost 5, with 12 bases in between. CDR3 nucleotides: TGTGCCAGCAGTTTAAGAAGGGCGGGGACTGAAGCTTTCTTT. Protein: CASSLRRAGTEAFF.

The chain uses TRBV5-6 and TRBJ2-4; 9 nucleotides agree with TRBD1. V trimming: 4 bases; J trimming: 7 bases; junction bases outside the gene matches: 6. Germline V CDR1 and CDR2: SGHDT, YYEEEE. The CDR3 is 14 residues long. The CDR3 bases are TGTGCCAGCAGCGTAGGGACAGGGTTGAACATTCAGTACTTC. Amino acid sequence: CASSVGTGLNIQYF.

The chain joins TRBV15 to TRBJ2-1; 7 positions match TRBD1. CDR1 is LNHNV and CDR2 is YYDKDF in the germline V gene (reference sequence). Losses at the gene ends were 0 bases for V and 9 bases for J; bases not matched to a gene: 2. The CDR3 has 13 amino acids. CDR3 sequence reads: CATSRETGFEQFF. DNA for the CDR3: TGTGCCACCAGCAGAGAGACAGGGTTTGAGCAGTTCTTC.